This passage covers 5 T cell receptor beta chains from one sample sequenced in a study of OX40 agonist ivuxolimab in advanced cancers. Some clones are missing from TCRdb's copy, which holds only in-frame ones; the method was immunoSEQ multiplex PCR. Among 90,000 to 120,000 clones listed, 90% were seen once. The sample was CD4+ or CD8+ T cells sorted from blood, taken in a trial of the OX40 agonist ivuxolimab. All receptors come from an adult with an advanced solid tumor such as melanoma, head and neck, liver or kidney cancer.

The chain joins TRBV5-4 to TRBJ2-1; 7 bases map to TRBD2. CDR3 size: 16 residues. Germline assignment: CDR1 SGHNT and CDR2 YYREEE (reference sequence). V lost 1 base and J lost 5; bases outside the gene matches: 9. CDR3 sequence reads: CASSLLGGSLDNEQFF. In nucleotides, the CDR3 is TGTGCCAGCAGCTTGTTGGGCGGGAGCCTCGACAATGAGCAGTTCTTC.

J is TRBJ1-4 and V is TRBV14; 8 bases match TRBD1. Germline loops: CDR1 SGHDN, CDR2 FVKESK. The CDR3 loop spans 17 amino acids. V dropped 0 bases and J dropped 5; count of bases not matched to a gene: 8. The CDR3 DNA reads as TGTGCCAGCAGCCAAGATAAGCGGACAGGGTGGAATGAAAAACTGTTTTTT. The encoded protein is CASSQDKRTGWNEKLFF.

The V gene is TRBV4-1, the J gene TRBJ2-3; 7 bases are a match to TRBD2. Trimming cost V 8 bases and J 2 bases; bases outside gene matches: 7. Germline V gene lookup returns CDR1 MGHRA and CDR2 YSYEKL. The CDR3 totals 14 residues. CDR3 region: CASSLAALTDTQYF. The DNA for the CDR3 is TGCGCCAGCTCCCTAGCGGCCCTCACAGATACGCAGTATTTT.

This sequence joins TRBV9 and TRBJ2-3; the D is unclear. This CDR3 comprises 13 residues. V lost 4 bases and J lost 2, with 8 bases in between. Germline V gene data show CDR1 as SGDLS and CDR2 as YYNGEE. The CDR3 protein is CASSFRYTDTQYF. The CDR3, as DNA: TGTGCCAGCAGCTTCCGATACACAGATACGCAGTATTTT.

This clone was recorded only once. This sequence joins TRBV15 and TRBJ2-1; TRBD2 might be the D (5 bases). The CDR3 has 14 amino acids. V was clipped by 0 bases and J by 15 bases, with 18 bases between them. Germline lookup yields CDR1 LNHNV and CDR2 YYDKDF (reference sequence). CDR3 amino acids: CATSRDPLTGEGFF. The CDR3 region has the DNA TGTGCCACCAGCAGAGATCCCCTAACGGGCGAGGGGTTCTTC. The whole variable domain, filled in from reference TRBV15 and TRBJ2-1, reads DAMVIQNPRYQVTQFGKPVTLSCSQTLNHNVMYWYQQKSSQAPKLLFHYYDKDFNNEADTPDNFQSRRPNTSFCFLDIRSPGLGDTAMYLCATSRDPLTGEGFFGPGTRLTVL.